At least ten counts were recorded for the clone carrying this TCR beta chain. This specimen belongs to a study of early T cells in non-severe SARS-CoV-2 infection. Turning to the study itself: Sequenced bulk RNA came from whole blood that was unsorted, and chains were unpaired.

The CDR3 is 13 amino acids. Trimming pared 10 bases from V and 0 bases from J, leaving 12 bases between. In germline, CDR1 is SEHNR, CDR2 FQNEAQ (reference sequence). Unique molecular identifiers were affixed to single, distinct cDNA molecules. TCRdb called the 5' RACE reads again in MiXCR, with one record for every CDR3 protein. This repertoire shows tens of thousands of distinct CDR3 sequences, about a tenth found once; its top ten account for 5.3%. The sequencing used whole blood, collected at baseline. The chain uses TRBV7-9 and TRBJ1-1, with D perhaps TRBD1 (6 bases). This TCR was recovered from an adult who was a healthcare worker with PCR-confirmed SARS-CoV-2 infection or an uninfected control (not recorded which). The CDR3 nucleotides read TGTGCCACGAGAACAGGGTTGAACACTGAAGCTTTCTTT. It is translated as CATRTGLNTEAFF.